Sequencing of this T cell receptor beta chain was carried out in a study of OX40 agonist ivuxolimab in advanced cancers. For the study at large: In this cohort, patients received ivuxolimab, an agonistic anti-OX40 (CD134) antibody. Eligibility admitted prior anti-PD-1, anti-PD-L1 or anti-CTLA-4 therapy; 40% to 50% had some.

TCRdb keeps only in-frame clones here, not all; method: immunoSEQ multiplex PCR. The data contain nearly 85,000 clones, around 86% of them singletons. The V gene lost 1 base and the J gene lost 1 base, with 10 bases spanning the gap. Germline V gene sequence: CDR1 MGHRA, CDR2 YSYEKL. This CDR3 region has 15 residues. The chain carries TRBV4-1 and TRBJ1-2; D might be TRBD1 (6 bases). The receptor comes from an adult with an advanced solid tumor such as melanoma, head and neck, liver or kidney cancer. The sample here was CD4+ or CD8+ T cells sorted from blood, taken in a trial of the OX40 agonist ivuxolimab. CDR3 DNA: TGCGCCAGCAGCCAAGTTCCGGACAGTAACTATGGCTACACCTTC. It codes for CASSQVPDSNYGYTF.